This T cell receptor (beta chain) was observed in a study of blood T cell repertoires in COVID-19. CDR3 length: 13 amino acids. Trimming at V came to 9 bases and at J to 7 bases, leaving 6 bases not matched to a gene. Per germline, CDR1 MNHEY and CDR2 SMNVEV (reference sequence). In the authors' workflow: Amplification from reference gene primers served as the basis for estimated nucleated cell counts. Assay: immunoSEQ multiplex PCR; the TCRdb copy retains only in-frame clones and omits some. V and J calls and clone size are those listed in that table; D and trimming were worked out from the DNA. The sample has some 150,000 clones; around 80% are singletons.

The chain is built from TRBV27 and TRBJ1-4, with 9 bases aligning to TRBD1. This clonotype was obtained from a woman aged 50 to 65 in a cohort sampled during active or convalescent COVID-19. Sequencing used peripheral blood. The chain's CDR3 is CASAQGASEKLFF. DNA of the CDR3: TGTGCCAGTGCACAGGGGGCGAGTGAAAAACTGTTTTTT.